The T cell receptor beta chain under discussion was sequenced for a study of early T cells in non-severe SARS-CoV-2 infection. The wider study: From unsorted whole blood, bulk RNA was sequenced, and the chains remained unpaired.

Individual cDNA molecules carried attached unique molecular identifiers. TCRdb reprocessed the 5' RACE reads with MiXCR, giving one entry per CDR3 protein. This table has 70,000 or so distinct CDR3 sequences, over 9% appearing once. This CDR3 is 14 amino acids long. V was clipped by 1 base and J by 0 bases, with 6 bases between them. Germline lookup yields CDR1 SGHVS and CDR2 FQNEAQ. A word on this clonotype: Its antigen is unknown.

The study, taken as a whole, reports: Using VDJdb, the matching emphasized anti-spike CD8 responses while missing private and CD4 specificities.

The chain uses TRBV7-8 and TRBJ1-2; D uncertain. Sequencing was carried out using whole blood. This receptor was obtained from an adult who was a healthcare worker with PCR-confirmed SARS-CoV-2 infection or an uninfected control (not recorded which). The CDR3 is CASSLDGSNYGYTF. CDR3 bases: TGTGCCAGCAGCTTAGACGGATCTAACTATGGCTACACCTTC. The whole variable domain, remainder taken from reference TRBV7-8 and TRBJ1-2, is GAGVSQSPRYKVAKRGQDVALRCDPISGHVSLFWYQQALGQGPEFLTYFQNEAQLDKSGLPSDRFFAERPEGSVSTLKIQRTQQEDSAVYLCASSLDGSNYGYTFGSGTRLTVV.